This T cell receptor beta chain was sequenced in a study of T cell clonality in common variable immunodeficiency. Findings and limits, study-wide: Compared with healthy controls, CVID subjects showed increased TCRbeta clonality, mostly in about a third. Reportedly, TCR beta sequences from common variable immunodeficiency showed fewer deletions and N-nucleotide insertions.

TCRdb keeps only in-frame clones here, not all; method: immunoSEQ multiplex PCR. This repertoire holds about 39,000 clones, and none appear only once. To note about this clone: Its antigen is as yet unknown. Coverage ceases 3 residues before the CDR3 finishes, and the germline J gene fills in the end.

Germline V CDR1 and CDR2: SNHLY, FYNNEI. The CDR3 extends over 14 amino acids. Heparinized whole blood, roughly 4.5 to 9 ml, came from each donor. The receptor's source is a person aged 18-69 years in good health. The chain employs TRBV2 and TRBJ1-2; unclear D gene. Sequencing used peripheral blood mononuclear cells. Partial CDR3 DNA: TGTGCCAGCAGCCGGACTATGAACGAGTACGAC. Its translation is CASSRTMNEYD. The whole CDR3 sequence is CASSRTMNEYDYTF. The full variable domain, its missing parts supplied by reference TRBV2 and TRBJ1-2, is EPEVTQTPSHQVTQMGQEVILRCVPISNHLYFYWYRQILGQKVEFLVSFYNNEISEKSEIFDDQFSVERPDGSNFTLKIRSTKLEDSAMYFCASSRTMNEYDYTFGSGTRLTVV.